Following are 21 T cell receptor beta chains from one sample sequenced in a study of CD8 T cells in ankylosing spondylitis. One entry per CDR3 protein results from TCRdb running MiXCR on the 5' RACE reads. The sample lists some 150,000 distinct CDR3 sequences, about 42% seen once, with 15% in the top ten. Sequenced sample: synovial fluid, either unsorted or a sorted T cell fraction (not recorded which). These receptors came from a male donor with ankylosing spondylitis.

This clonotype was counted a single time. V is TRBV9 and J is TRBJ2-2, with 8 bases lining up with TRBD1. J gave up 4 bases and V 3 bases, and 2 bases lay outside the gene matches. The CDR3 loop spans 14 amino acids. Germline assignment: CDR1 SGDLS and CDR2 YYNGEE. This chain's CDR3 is CASSADRGTGELFF. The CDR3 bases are TGTGCCAGCAGCGCCGACAGGGGCACCGGGGAGCTGTTTTTT.

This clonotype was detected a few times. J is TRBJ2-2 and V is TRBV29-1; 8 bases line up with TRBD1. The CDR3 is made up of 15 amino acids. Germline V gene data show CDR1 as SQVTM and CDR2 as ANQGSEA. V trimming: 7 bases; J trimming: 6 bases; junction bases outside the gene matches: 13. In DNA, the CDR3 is TGCAGCGCCCAAAGGCCGACAGGGGATGCCGGGGAGCTGTTTTTT. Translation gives CSAQRPTGDAGELFF.

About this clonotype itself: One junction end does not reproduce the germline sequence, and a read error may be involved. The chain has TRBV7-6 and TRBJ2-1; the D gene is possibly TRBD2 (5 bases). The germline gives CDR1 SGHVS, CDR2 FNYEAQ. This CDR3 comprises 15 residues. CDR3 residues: CASSLARWASEDQFF. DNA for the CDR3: TGTGCCAGCAGCCTAGCCCGGTGGGCGTCAGAGGATCAGTTCTTC.

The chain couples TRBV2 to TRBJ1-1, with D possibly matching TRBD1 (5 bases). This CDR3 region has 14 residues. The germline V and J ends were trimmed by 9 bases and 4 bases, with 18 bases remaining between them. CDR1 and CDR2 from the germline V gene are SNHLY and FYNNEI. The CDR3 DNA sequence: TGTGCCAGACCCAAATGGGGACGGCTCACTGAAGCTTTCTTT. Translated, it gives CARPKWGRLTEAFF.

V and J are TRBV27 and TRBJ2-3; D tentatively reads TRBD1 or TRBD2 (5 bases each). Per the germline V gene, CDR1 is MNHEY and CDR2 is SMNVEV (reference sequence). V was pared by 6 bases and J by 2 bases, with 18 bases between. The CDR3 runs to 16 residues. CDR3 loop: CASRTSAGRLTDTQYF. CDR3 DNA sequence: TGTGCCAGCAGGACCTCGGCAGGGAGACTCACAGATACGCAGTATTTT.

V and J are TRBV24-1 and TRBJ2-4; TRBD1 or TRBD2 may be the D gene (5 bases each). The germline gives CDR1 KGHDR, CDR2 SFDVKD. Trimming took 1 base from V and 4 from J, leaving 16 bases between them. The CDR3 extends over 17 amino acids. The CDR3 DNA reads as TGTGCCACCAGTGATTTCCCCCCCGGGACCCTAAAAAACATTCAGTACTTC. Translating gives CATSDFPPGTLKNIQYF.

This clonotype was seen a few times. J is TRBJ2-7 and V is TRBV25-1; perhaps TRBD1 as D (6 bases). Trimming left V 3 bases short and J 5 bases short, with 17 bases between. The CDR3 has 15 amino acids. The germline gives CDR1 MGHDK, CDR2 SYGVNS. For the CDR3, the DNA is TGTGCCAGCAGTGAGGATCTGAGGGGGTTCCACGAGCAGTACTTC. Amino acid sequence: CASSEDLRGFHEQYF.

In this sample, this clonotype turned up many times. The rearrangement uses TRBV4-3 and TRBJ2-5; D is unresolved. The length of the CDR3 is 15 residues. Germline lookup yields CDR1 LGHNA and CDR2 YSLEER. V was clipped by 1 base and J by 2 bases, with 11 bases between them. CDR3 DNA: TGCGCCAGCAGCCAAGCCACCGGGTTTCAAGAGACCCAGTACTTC. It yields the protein CASSQATGFQETQYF.

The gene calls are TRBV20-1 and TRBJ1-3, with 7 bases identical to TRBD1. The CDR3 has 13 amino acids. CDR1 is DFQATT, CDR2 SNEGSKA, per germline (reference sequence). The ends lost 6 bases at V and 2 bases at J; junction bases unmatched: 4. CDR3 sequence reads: CSAIGTAGNTIYF. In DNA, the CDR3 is TGCAGTGCCATTGGGACAGCTGGAAACACCATATATTTT.

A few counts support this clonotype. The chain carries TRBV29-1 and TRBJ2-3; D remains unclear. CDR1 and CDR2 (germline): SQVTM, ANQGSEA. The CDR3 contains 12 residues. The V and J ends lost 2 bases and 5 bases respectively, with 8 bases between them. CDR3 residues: CSVEIRGDTQYF. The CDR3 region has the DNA TGCAGCGTTGAAATTCGAGGAGATACGCAGTATTTT.

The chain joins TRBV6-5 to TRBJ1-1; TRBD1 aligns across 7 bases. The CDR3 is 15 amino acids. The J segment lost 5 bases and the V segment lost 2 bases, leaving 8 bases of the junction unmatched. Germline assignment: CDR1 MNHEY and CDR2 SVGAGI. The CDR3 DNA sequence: TGTGCCAGCAGTTACGAGACAGGGAGAGATACTGAAGCTTTCTTT. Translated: CASSYETGRDTEAFF.

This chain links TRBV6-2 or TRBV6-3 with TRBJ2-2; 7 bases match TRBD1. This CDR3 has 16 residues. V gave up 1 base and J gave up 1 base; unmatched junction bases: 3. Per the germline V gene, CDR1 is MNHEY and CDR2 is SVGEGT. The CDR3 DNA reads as TGTGCCAGCAGTTACTGGGGGACAGAGAACACCGGGGAGCTGTTTTTT. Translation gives CASSYWGTENTGELFF.

The CDR3 sequence is CASSLGGRGGVGGELFF. As DNA, the CDR3 is TGTGCCAGCAGTTTGGGGGGGCGAGGGGGCGTTGGCGGGGAGCTGTTTTTT. This chain uses TRBV27 with TRBJ2-2; D may match TRBD1 or TRBD2 (7 bases each). V shed 3 bases and J shed 7 bases, with 21 bases lying between them. The CDR3 extends over 17 amino acids. Per the germline V gene, CDR1 is MNHEY and CDR2 is SMNVEV (reference sequence).

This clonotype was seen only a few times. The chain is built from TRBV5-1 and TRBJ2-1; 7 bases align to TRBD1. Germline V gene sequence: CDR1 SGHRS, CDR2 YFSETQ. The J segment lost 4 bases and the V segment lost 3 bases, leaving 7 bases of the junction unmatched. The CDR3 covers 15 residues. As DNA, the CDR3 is TGCGCCAGCAGCTCAAGGACAGGACAATACAATGAGCAGTTCTTC. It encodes CASSSRTGQYNEQFF.

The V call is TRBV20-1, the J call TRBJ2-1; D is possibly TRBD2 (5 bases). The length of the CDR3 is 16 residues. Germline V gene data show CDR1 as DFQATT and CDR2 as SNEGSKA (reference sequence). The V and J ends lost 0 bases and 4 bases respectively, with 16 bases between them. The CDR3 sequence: CSARDRTGSTYNEQFF. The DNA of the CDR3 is TGCAGTGCTAGAGATAGGACTGGGAGCACGTACAATGAGCAGTTCTTC.

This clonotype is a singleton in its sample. The CDR3 region is CASSYSWSNTEAFF. Written as DNA, the CDR3 is TGTGCCAGCAGTTACTCGTGGAGCAACACTGAAGCTTTCTTT. The chain recombines TRBV6-5 with TRBJ1-1; D uncertain. The length of the CDR3 is 14 residues. The V end lost 0 bases, the J end lost 2 bases, and 7 bases lay between the germline ends. Germline assignment: CDR1 MNHEY and CDR2 SVGAGI.

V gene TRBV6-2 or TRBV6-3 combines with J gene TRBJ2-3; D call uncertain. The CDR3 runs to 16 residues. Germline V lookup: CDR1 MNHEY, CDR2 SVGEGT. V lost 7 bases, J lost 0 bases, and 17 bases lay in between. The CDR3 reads CASTPSTSTSTDTQYF. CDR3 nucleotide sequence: TGTGCCAGCACCCCCTCGACCTCAACTAGCACAGATACGCAGTATTTT.

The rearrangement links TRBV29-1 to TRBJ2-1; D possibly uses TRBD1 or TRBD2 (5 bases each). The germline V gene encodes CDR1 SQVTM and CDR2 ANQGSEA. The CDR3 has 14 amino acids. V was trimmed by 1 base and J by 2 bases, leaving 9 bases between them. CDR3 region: CSVEGDETYNEQFF. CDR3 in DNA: TGCAGCGTTGAAGGGGACGAGACCTACAATGAGCAGTTCTTC.

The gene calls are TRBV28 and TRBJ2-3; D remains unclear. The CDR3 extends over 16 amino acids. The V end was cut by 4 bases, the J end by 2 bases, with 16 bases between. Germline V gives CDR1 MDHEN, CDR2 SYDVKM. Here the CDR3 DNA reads TGTGCCAGCAGTTCGATAATGGGCCTATTCACAGATACGCAGTATTTT. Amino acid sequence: CASSSIMGLFTDTQYF.

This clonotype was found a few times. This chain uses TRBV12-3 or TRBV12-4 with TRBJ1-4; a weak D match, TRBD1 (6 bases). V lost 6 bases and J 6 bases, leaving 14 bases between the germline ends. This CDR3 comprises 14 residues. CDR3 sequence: CASRRGGMDEKLFF. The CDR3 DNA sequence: TGTGCCAGCAGAAGAGGGGGAATGGATGAAAAACTGTTTTTT.

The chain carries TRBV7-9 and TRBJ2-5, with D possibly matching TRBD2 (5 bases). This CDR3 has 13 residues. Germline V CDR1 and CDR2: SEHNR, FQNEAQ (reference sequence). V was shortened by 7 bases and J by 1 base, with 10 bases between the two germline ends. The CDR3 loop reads CASTELVQETQYF. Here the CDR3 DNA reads TGTGCCAGCACAGAACTAGTCCAAGAGACCCAGTACTTC.